One sample yielded the 22 T cell receptor beta chains listed below, sequenced in a study of shared clonotypes between healthy human individuals. The table came from immunoSEQ multiplex PCR; TCRdb's copy has only in-frame clones and leaves some out. Of about 1.4 million clones listed, around 95% were seen once; the top ten hold approximately 1.1%. Sequencing was done on a sample of naive CD4+ T cells sorted from blood. Indicated subset: CD45RA+ positively selected. These receptors originate from a man aged 30 to 45 in good health.

This sequence joins TRBV5-1 and TRBJ1-1; a weak D match, TRBD1 (6 bases). The CDR3 sequence is 14 residues long. CDR1 is SGHRS and CDR2 is YFSETQ in the germline V gene. V was shortened by 5 bases and J by 5 bases, with 16 bases between the two germline ends. In nucleotides, the CDR3 is TGCGCCAGCAGTTCACAGGGTAGGAGTACTGAAGCTTTCTTT. This gives the protein CASSSQGRSTEAFF. The full variable domain, its missing parts supplied by reference TRBV5-1 and TRBJ1-1, is KAGVTQTPRYLIKTRGQQVTLSCSPISGHRSVSWYQQTPGQGLQFLFEYFSETQRNKGNFPGRFSGRQFSNSRSEMNVSTLELGDSALYLCASSSQGRSTEAFFGQGTRLTVV.

The rearrangement joins TRBV7-8 to TRBJ2-7; 8 nucleotides match TRBD1. The CDR3 runs to 16 residues. With 5 bases clipped from V and 5 bases from J, the junction kept 14 bases outside the gene matches. CDR1 and CDR2 from the germline V gene are SGHVS and FQNEAQ. The CDR3 coding sequence is TGTGCCAGCAGCATAATCGGGGGACAGGCACCGCACGAGCAGTACTTC. It encodes CASSIIGGQAPHEQYF.

The chain employs TRBV27 and TRBJ1-5, with D unresolved. The CDR3 consists of 18 residues. Per the germline V gene, CDR1 is MNHEY and CDR2 is SMNVEV (reference sequence). V lost 5 bases and J 0 bases, leaving 20 bases between the germline ends. CDR3 residues: CASSPSGRRIYSNQPQHF. CDR3 in DNA: TGTGCCAGCAGTCCTTCCGGACGGCGAATATATAGCAATCAGCCCCAGCATTTT.

The rearrangement links TRBV6-1 to TRBJ1-1, with 8 bases aligning to TRBD1. Trimming at V came to 6 bases and at J to 5 bases, leaving 8 bases not matched to a gene. From germline, CDR1 is MNHNS and CDR2 SASEGT. The CDR3 sequence is 14 residues long. Written as DNA, the CDR3 is TGTGCCAGCAGGCGAGGGACAGGCTTGACTGAAGCTTTCTTT. As protein: CASRRGTGLTEAFF.

The J gene is TRBJ2-3, the V gene TRBV5-8; TRBD2 matches 9 bases. J lost 1 base, V lost 6 bases, and 9 bases had no gene match. CDR1 and CDR2 from the germline V gene are SGHTS and YDEGEE. The CDR3 is 16 amino acids. CDR3 sequence reads: CASTYGAGGGTDTQYF. The CDR3 DNA reads TGTGCCAGCACCTATGGAGCGGGAGGCGGCACAGATACGCAGTATTTT.

The chain uses TRBV6-1 and TRBJ1-1; D perhaps matches TRBD1 (6 bases). CDR1 is MNHNS, CDR2 SASEGT, per germline. V lost 3 bases, J lost 3 bases, and 14 bases lay in between. This CDR3 region has 15 residues. The CDR3 DNA is TGTGCCAGCAGTGACAGGGGTGGGTTTTACACTGAAGCTTTCTTT. Translating it yields CASSDRGGFYTEAFF.

As for this clone: Other DNA sequences in this sample translate to the same CDR3. The chain couples TRBV20-1 to TRBJ2-5; no clear D. V lost 2 bases, J lost 2 bases, and 3 bases lay in between. Looked up from germline, CDR1 is DFQATT and CDR2 is SNEGSKA (reference sequence). The CDR3 covers 11 residues. For the CDR3, the DNA is TGCAGTGCTAGACGGCAAGAGACCCAGTACTTC. It specifies CSARRQETQYF.

V is TRBV10-3 and J is TRBJ2-3; 7 positions agree with TRBD1. The V segment lost 4 bases and the J segment 0 bases; nucleotides outside the gene matches: 7. This CDR3 region has 16 residues. Germline CDR1 reads ENHRY; CDR2 reads SYGVKD. This chain's CDR3 is CAISAWGTASTDTQYF. The CDR3 nucleotides are TGTGCCATCAGTGCATGGGGGACAGCGAGCACAGATACGCAGTATTTT.

This clone was detected once. The chain is built from TRBV6-1 and TRBJ2-1; 8 nucleotides match TRBD2. The CDR3 is 15 residues long. Germline CDR1 and CDR2: MNHNS and SASEGT. V lost 6 bases, J lost 7 bases, and 11 bases stayed unmatched. DNA for the CDR3: TGTGCCAGCAGACAAGAGTTAGCGGGACCTAATGAGCAGTTCTTC. Residues: CASRQELAGPNEQFF.

The chain recombines TRBV15 with TRBJ2-4; D is ambiguous. V was cut by 0 bases and J by 1 base, with 10 bases left in between. The CDR3 consists of 16 residues. Germline V gene data show CDR1 as LNHNV and CDR2 as YYDKDF (reference sequence). CDR3: CATSRDLGFAKNIQYF. The CDR3, as DNA: TGTGCCACCAGCAGAGACCTCGGGTTTGCCAAAAACATTCAGTACTTC.

The CDR3 sequence is CASSLGGRVFGEQFF. For the CDR3, the DNA is TGTGCCAGCTCACTTGGGGGAAGGGTCTTTGGTGAGCAGTTCTTC. The V and J genes are TRBV18 and TRBJ2-1, with D perhaps given as TRBD1 or TRBD2 (5 bases each). The CDR3 sequence is 15 residues long. V was trimmed by 4 bases and J by 9 bases, leaving 19 bases between them. From germline, CDR1 is KGHSH and CDR2 LQKENI.

V usage is TRBV7-6 and J usage is TRBJ2-7; D could derive from TRBD1 or TRBD2 (5 bases each). The CDR3 runs to 17 residues. Germline lookup yields CDR1 SGHVS and CDR2 FNYEAQ. V was trimmed by 6 bases and J by 4 bases, leaving 25 bases between them. The CDR3 here is CASSSILGRKAFYEQYF. CDR3 in DNA: TGTGCCAGCAGTTCCATTTTGGGACGGAAAGCATTTTACGAGCAGTACTTC.

V is TRBV7-2 and J is TRBJ2-7, with TRBD2 identical over 7 bases. After removal of 3 bases from V and 2 bases from J, the junction contained 13 bases not matched to a gene. The CDR3 contains 17 residues. Germline V gives CDR1 SGHTA, CDR2 FQGNSA. The chain's CDR3 is CASSFQVSNSGTYEQYF. Written as DNA, the CDR3 is TGTGCCAGCAGCTTCCAGGTCTCAAACAGCGGGACCTACGAGCAGTACTTC.

V gene TRBV14 combines with J gene TRBJ2-3; 7 positions match TRBD2. The CDR3 length is 16 residues. The V and J ends lost 4 bases and 3 bases, in that order; junction bases with no gene match: 10. Germline V gene sequence: CDR1 SGHDN, CDR2 FVKESK. The CDR3 is CASSLVGGSSTDTQYF. The CDR3 coding sequence is TGTGCCAGCAGCCTGGTTGGCGGGAGTTCAACAGATACGCAGTATTTT. Drawing the rest from reference TRBV14 and TRBJ2-3, the complete variable domain is EAGVTQFPSHSVIEKGQTVTLRCDPISGHDNLYWYRRVMGKEIKFLLHFVKESKQDESGMPNNRFLAERTGGTYSTLKVQPAELEDSGVYFCASSLVGGSSTDTQYFGPGTRLTVL.

The CDR3 region has the DNA TGCGCCAGCAGTCCGCCACGCCCGGAGACCAATGGCTACACCTTC. Translation: CASSPPRPETNGYTF. This rearrangement joins TRBV5-1 to TRBJ1-2; no clear D gene. V gave up 5 bases and J gave up 6 bases, with 20 bases separating them. The CDR3 consists of 15 residues. The germline V gene has CDR1 SGHRS and CDR2 YFSETQ. The variable domain in full, completed from reference TRBV5-1 and TRBJ1-2, reads KAGVTQTPRYLIKTRGQQVTLSCSPISGHRSVSWYQQTPGQGLQFLFEYFSETQRNKGNFPGRFSGRQFSNSRSEMNVSTLELGDSALYLCASSPPRPETNGYTFGSGTRLTVV.

This chain connects TRBV28 to TRBJ1-4, with D tentatively TRBD1 (6 bases). The CDR3 is made up of 13 amino acids. V lost 7 bases and J 4 bases, leaving 10 bases between the germline ends. Germline V gene data show CDR1 as MDHEN and CDR2 as SYDVKM. In DNA, the CDR3 is TGTGCCAGCACCCGACAGGATAATGAAAAACTGTTTTTT. Its protein is CASTRQDNEKLFF.

The genes are TRBV9 and TRBJ2-5; 11 bases agree with TRBD2. Germline trimming cut 4 bases from V and 4 bases from J; bases unmatched to any gene: 3. This CDR3 has 14 amino acids. The V gene's germline CDR1 is SGDLS and CDR2 YYNGEE. CDR3 sequence reads: CASSPGLAGETQYF. CDR3 DNA sequence: TGTGCCAGCAGCCCCGGACTAGCGGGAGAGACCCAGTACTTC.

Only a few counts were recorded for this clone. The genes are TRBV9 and TRBJ2-2, with 8 bases that match TRBD1. J was trimmed by 3 bases and V by 3 bases; bases with no gene match: 4. This CDR3 is 15 amino acids long. In germline, CDR1 is SGDLS, CDR2 YYNGEE. In nucleotides, the CDR3 is TGTGCCAGCAGCGCCCAGGGGGCCGACACCGGGGAGCTGTTTTTT. This sequence encodes CASSAQGADTGELFF.

The V and J genes are TRBV15 and TRBJ2-7; perhaps TRBD2 as D (5 bases). V was pared by 4 bases and J by 7 bases, with 20 bases between. This CDR3 has 15 residues. Per germline, CDR1 LNHNV and CDR2 YYDKDF (reference sequence). CDR3 loop: CATSIVTRVKREQYF. The CDR3 DNA reads as TGTGCCACCAGCATAGTCACTAGGGTCAAAAGGGAGCAGTACTTC.

The CDR3 loop is CATDYPSDATYEQYF. The CDR3 nucleotides read TGTGCCACCGACTACCCCTCTGACGCAACCTACGAGCAGTACTTC. V gene TRBV19 combines with J gene TRBJ2-7; weak D call: TRBD2 (5 bases). Per germline, CDR1 LNHDA and CDR2 SQIVND (reference sequence). V lost 10 bases and J 2 bases, leaving 21 bases between the germline ends. The CDR3 loop spans 15 amino acids.

This sequence joins TRBV4-3 and TRBJ1-2, with D possibly matching TRBD1 (5 bases). Trimming took off 1 base at V and 6 bases at J, with 15 bases between the two ends. Germline assignment: CDR1 LGHNA and CDR2 YSLEER. This CDR3 is 15 amino acids long. CDR3 sequence reads: CASSQGAGRSDGYTF. CDR3 DNA sequence: TGCGCCAGCAGCCAAGGCGCAGGGAGAAGTGATGGCTACACCTTC.

V and J are TRBV10-3 and TRBJ1-2; TRBD1 aligns across 8 bases. Trimming took 7 bases from V and 8 from J; bases not matched to a gene: 9. Germline CDR1 and CDR2: ENHRY and SYGVKD. The CDR3 covers 13 residues. DNA of the CDR3: TGTGCCATCACCTTCACGGGACAGGAGGGCTACACCTTC. This sequence encodes CAITFTGQEGYTF.